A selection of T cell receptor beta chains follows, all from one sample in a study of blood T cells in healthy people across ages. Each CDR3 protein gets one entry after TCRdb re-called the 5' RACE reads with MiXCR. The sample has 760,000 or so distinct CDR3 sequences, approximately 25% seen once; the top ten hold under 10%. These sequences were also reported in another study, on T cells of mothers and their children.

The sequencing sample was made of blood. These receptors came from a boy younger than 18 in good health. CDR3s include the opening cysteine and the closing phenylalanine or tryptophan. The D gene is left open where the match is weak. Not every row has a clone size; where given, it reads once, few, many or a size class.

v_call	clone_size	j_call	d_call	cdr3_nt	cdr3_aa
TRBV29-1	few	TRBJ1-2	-	TGCAGCGTCGGAACAGACCCCTATGGCTACACCTTC	CSVGTDPYGYTF
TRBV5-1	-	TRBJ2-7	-	TGCGCCAGCAGCCCTGGGACACCGGACGAGCAGTACTTC	CASSPGTPDEQYF
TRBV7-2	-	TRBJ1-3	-	TGTGCCAGCAGCCCGGCAGCCCGCCCTGGAAACACCATATATTTT	CASSPAARPGNTIYF
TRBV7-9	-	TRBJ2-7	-	TGTGCCAGCAGCCGATCACCTCCGGACCAAGGGGTGAGCAGTAACTTC	CASSRSPPDQGVSSNF
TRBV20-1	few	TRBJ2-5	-	TGCAGTGCTAGCTCAGCTCAAGAGACCCAGTACTTC	CSASSAQETQYF
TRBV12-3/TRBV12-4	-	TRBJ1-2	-	TGTGCCAGCAGTTTCGTCCTTAGGGGCCAATATGGCTACACCTTC	CASSFVLRGQYGYTF
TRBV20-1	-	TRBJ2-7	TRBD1	TGCAGTGCTAGACCCCCGGACAGGCTCCTTGATTCCGAGCAGTACTTC	CSARPPDRLLDSEQYF
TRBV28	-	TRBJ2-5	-	TGTGCCAGCAGTTTAGGAAGGTGGGAGACCCAGTACTTC	CASSLGRWETQYF
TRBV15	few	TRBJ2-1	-	TGTGCCACCAGGGACAGTGGCAATGAGCAGTTCTTC	CATRDSGNEQFF
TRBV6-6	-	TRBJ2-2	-	TGTGCCAGCAGTTACGTGGAGGGGGGGAACACCGGGGAGCTGTTTTTT	CASSYVEGGNTGELFF
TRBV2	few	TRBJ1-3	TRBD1	TGTGCCAGCTCCACTTCAGGACAGGGCAGCTCTGGAAACACCATATATTTT	CASSTSGQGSSGNTIYF
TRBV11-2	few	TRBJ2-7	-	TGTGCCAGCAGCTTAAGGTCCAGGGAGGCCTCCTACGAGCAGTACTTC	CASSLRSREASYEQYF
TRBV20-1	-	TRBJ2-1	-	TGCAGTGCTAGAGATGCGGCCAGGAACAATGAGCAGTTCTTC	CSARDAARNNEQFF
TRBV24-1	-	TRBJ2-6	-	TGTGCCACCAGTGATTCGAGAAGGGCTCCTAACTCTGGGGCCAACGTCCTGACTTTC	CATSDSRRAPNSGANVLTF
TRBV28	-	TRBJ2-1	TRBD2	TGTGCCAGCAGTTTTTTGCGGGAGAGTTATGAGCAGTTCTTC	CASSFLRESYEQFF
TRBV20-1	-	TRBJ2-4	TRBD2	TGCAGTACAGGGACTAGCGGGACGGGGGTCAAAAACATTCAGTACTTC	CSTGTSGTGVKNIQYF
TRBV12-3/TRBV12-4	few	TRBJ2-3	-	TGTGCCAGCAATCTCGGGAGCACAGATACGCAGTATTTT	CASNLGSTDTQYF
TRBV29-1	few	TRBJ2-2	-	TGCAGCGTTGAGCAGAACACCGGGGAGCTGTTTTTT	CSVEQNTGELFF
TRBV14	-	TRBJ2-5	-	TGTGCCAGCAGCCAAGACGCGGGACTCAAAGAGACCCAGTACTTC	CASSQDAGLKETQYF
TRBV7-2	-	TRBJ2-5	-	TGTGCCAGCTCCCAAGGGGGGGGCAAGGAGACCCAGTACTTC	CASSQGGGKETQYF
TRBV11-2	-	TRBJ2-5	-	TGTGCCAGCAGCTTCCCTCCGGGACTGCCATACGAGCGGTACTTC	CASSFPPGLPYERYF